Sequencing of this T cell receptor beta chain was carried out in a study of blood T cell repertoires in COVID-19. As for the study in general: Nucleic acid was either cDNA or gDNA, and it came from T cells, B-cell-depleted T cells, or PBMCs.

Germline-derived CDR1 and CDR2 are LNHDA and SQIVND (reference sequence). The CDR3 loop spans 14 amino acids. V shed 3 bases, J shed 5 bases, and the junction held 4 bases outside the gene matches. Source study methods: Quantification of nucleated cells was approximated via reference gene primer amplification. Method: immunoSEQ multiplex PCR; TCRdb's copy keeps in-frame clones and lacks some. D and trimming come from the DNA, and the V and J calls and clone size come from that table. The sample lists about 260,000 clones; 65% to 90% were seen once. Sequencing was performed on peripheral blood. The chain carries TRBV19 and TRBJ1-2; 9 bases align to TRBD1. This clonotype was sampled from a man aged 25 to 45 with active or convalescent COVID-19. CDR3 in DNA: TGTGCCAGTAGTATCGACAGGGGGTTATATGGCTACACCTTC. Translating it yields CASSIDRGLYGYTF.